This TCR beta chain was captured by sequencing in a study of identical twins. Study-level results: Diverse VJ usage suggested most zero-insertion clonotypes were not invariant T cells. Twin pairs had excess sharing that was weaker in beta out-of-frame sequences. Low generation-probability sequences were in excess among twin-shared out-of-frame alpha sequences.

This clonotype was counted many times. Its antigen is as yet unknown. A universal primer binding site was introduced by template switching. The final cDNA contained unique molecular identifiers. TCRdb used MiXCR to reprocess the 5' RACE reads, holding one entry per CDR3 protein. The sample includes a few hundred thousand distinct CDR3 sequences, approximately 16% of them seen just once. Trimming pared 1 base from V and 4 bases from J, leaving 11 bases between. The germline V gene encodes CDR1 SEHNR and CDR2 FQNEAQ (reference sequence). The CDR3 is made up of 15 amino acids. A further study also used this sample, focusing on yellow fever vaccine responses in identical twins.

The gene calls are TRBV7-9 and TRBJ1-5; D may be TRBD1 (5 bases). This clonotype originated in a woman aged 18-29 years in good health. The sequencing sample was made of CD4+ T cells sorted from blood. The CDR3 loop is CASSLVGQANQPQHF. DNA for the CDR3: TGTGCCAGCAGCTTAGTGGGGCAGGCTAATCAGCCCCAGCATTTT. The full variable domain, completed using reference TRBV7-9 and TRBJ1-5, is DTGVSQNPRHKITKRGQNVTFRCDPISEHNRLYWYRQTLGQGPEFLTYFQNEAQLEKSRLLSDRFSAERPKGSFSTLEIQRTEQGDSAMYLCASSLVGQANQPQHFGDGTRLSIL.